A selection of T cell receptor beta chains follows, all from one sample in a study of regulatory T cells in long-lasting Graves disease. TCRdb re-analysed the multiplex PCR reads in MiXCR, keeping a single row per CDR3 protein. The sample lists about 320,000 distinct CDR3 sequences; 15% to 20% were seen once. Source: peripheral blood mononuclear cells (PBMCs), taken at new diagnosis, from a patient treated with antithyroid drugs. These receptors were collected from a female donor with Graves disease. CDR3s include the opening cysteine and the closing phenylalanine or tryptophan. D genes are given only for firm matches. Some rows have no size entry. The others give once, few or many, or a class for an expanded clone.

TRBJ2-7	TRBV28	TRBD2	many	TGTGCCAGCAGTCGTGGACTAGCGGGACCTGGGGCCTACGAGCAGTACTTC	CASSRGLAGPGAYEQYF
TRBJ2-7	TRBV10-3	TRBD2	-	TGTGCCATCAGTGAGGGTTTAACTGGAGCGGGAGGGCCTCGCGAGCAGTACTTC	CAISEGLTGAGGPREQYF
TRBJ2-5	TRBV7-9	TRBD1	many	TGTGCCAGCAGCCCCCGGACAGGGAACAAAGAGACCCAGTACTTC	CASSPRTGNKETQYF
TRBJ2-5	TRBV6-2/TRBV6-3	-	few	TGTGCCAGCACTGGGACAACAAGAGAGACCCAGTACTTC	CASTGTTRETQYF
TRBJ2-2	TRBV12-3/TRBV12-4	-	many	TGTGCCAGCACCCTTATCGAGGGTAAAACCGGGGAGCTGTTTTTT	CASTLIEGKTGELFF
TRBJ2-7	TRBV7-8	-	-	TGTGCCAGCAGCCGGACACCTACTTCCTACGAGCAGTACTTC	CASSRTPTSYEQYF
TRBJ2-2	TRBV7-6	-	many	TGTGCCAGCAGCTTGGTACAGACGAACACCGGGGAGCTGTTTTTT	CASSLVQTNTGELFF
TRBJ1-1	TRBV20-1	-	many	TGCAGTGCTAGTGGGGGAGGGGACACTGAAGCTTTCTTT	CSASGGGDTEAFF
TRBJ2-3	TRBV12-3/TRBV12-4	TRBD2	many	TGTGCCAGCAGACTTAGCGGGAGACCGACAGATACGCAGTATTTT	CASRLSGRPTDTQYF
TRBJ2-1	TRBV19	-	many	TGTGCCAGTAGTCGAGCTGACAATGAGCAGTTCTTC	CASSRADNEQFF
TRBJ2-7	TRBV30	TRBD1	many	TGTGCCTTCGGACAGGGCTACGAGCAGTACTTC	CAFGQGYEQYF
TRBJ2-3	TRBV18	TRBD2	-	TGTGCCAGCTCCCCCTTGGGACTAGCGGGAGAAGGAGCCGGGCACACAGATACGCAGTATTTT	CASSPLGLAGEGAGHTDTQYF
TRBJ2-3	TRBV2	TRBD2	many	TGTGCCAGCAGATTCAGCGGGAGGGCGGGAGATACGCAGTATTTT	CASRFSGRAGDTQYF
TRBJ1-3	TRBV6-4	TRBD1	few	TGTGCCAGCAGTGACTATTCCCCGGCGGGGGGACAGGGGGCGAGGTGGAACACCATATATTTT	CASSDYSPAGGQGARWNTIYF